The 25 T cell receptor beta chains given below trace back to one sample, sequenced in a study of graft-versus-host responses after intestinal transplantation. Repertoires were generated with immunoSEQ multiplex PCR, while TCRdb's copy carries only in-frame clones and drops some. The profile shows tens of thousands of clones, around 91% of them singletons. Sequencing was performed on PBMCs, taken roughly 120 days after intestinal transplantation. The source of these receptors is a human patient who received an intestinal transplant, so some T cells may come from the graft donor.

This sequence joins TRBV7-3 and TRBJ2-5, with TRBD2 matching over 8 bases. Germline CDR1 reads SGHTA; CDR2 reads FQGTGA. The CDR3 totals 16 residues. The V segment lost 5 bases and the J segment 0 bases; nucleotides outside the gene matches: 8. The CDR3 sequence is CASSRHGREDQETQYF. The CDR3 DNA sequence: TGTGCCAGCAGCCGGCACGGGAGGGAGGACCAAGAGACCCAGTACTTC.

This clone was observed a single time. V gene TRBV9 combines with J gene TRBJ1-3; unclear D gene. Trimming removed 3 bases from V and 2 bases from J, with 15 bases in between. The V gene's germline CDR1 is SGDLS and CDR2 YYNGEE. The CDR3 sequence is 16 residues long. Written as DNA, the CDR3 is TGTGCCAGCAGCGCCCAACGATTTGGACCTGGAAACACCATATATTTT. This encodes CASSAQRFGPGNTIYF.

The V gene is TRBV4-2, the J gene TRBJ2-7, with 9 bases fitting TRBD1. CDR1 is LGHNA, CDR2 YNFKEQ, per germline. The CDR3 is made up of 15 amino acids. The J segment lost 5 bases and the V segment lost 1 base, leaving 6 bases of the junction unmatched. The CDR3 region has the DNA TGTGCCAGCAGCCAAGTCCCGGGACAGGGCGACGAGCAGTACTTC. Amino acids: CASSQVPGQGDEQYF.

This clone was counted a few times. V and J are TRBV6-1 and TRBJ1-4, with D possibly being TRBD1 (5 bases). The CDR3 has 13 residues. V shed 11 bases and J shed 3 bases, with 13 bases lying between them. Per germline, CDR1 MNHNS and CDR2 SASEGT. The CDR3 is CAASTGPNEKLFF. CDR3 bases: TGTGCCGCATCAACAGGCCCTAATGAAAAACTGTTTTTT.

The CDR3 bases are TGCGCCAGCAGCGCCATGGGGGCCGTCGGCGAGCAGTACTTC. Its protein is CASSAMGAVGEQYF. The rearrangement links TRBV5-1 to TRBJ2-7, with TRBD1 as a possible D gene (6 bases). The CDR3 is 14 residues long. CDR1 and CDR2 (germline): SGHRS, YFSETQ. V was clipped by 4 bases and J by 6 bases, with 17 bases between them.

This clone was seen just once. This chain joins TRBV28 and TRBJ2-7; D assignment may be TRBD1 or TRBD2 (5 bases each). The CDR3 totals 14 residues. Germline CDR1 is MDHEN and CDR2 is SYDVKM. Trimming pared 6 bases from V and 4 bases from J, leaving 16 bases between. CDR3 region: CASRWQGPNYEQYF. For the CDR3, the DNA is TGTGCCAGCAGATGGCAGGGACCCAATTACGAGCAGTACTTC.

The V gene is TRBV5-6, the J gene TRBJ1-2; no firm D call. The V gene lost 1 base and the J gene lost 3 bases, with 19 bases spanning the gap. This CDR3 has 17 amino acids. Looked up from germline, CDR1 is SGHDT and CDR2 is YYEEEE. The CDR3 nucleotides are TGTGCCAGCAGCTTGCTTGTCGGGTTGGAGGTGGACTATGGCTACACCTTC. Translating it yields CASSLLVGLEVDYGYTF.

The chain links TRBV19 to TRBJ2-1; 8 bases are shared with TRBD2. Germline assignment: CDR1 LNHDA and CDR2 SQIVND (reference sequence). The CDR3 loop spans 14 amino acids. V dropped 6 bases and J dropped 3; count of bases not matched to a gene: 4. The DNA of the CDR3 is TGTGCCAGTAGAAGGCTAGCGGGCTACAATGAGCAGTTCTTC. It translates to CASRRLAGYNEQFF.

The DNA of the CDR3 is TGTGCCAGCAGTTTGGACAGGGGGCCGGGCGGGGAGCTGTTTTTT. This gives the protein CASSLDRGPGGELFF. The gene calls are TRBV28 and TRBJ2-2, with 11 bases lining up with TRBD1. There are 15 residues in the CDR3. V dropped 3 bases and J dropped 7; count of bases not matched to a gene: 4. The V gene's germline CDR1 is MDHEN and CDR2 SYDVKM.

This chain links TRBV2 with TRBJ1-5, with a possible D match to TRBD1 (5 bases). Trimming cost V 0 bases and J 6 bases, with 9 bases left between them. The CDR3 has 14 residues. CDR1 and CDR2 (germline): SNHLY, FYNNEI. For the CDR3, the DNA is TGTGCCAGCAGTGAAGCCCACCAGGGTCAGCCCCAGCATTTT. Its protein is CASSEAHQGQPQHF.

V usage is TRBV19 and J usage is TRBJ1-5; D uncertain. The CDR3 length is 15 residues. V was pared by 1 base and J by 3 bases, with 10 bases between. Germline lookup yields CDR1 LNHDA and CDR2 SQIVND (reference sequence). The CDR3 sequence is CASSIGNSDNQPQHF. The CDR3 nucleotides are TGTGCCAGTAGTATAGGGAACAGTGACAATCAGCCCCAGCATTTT.

J is TRBJ2-5 and V is TRBV5-1; 12 bases are shared with TRBD2. Germline assignment: CDR1 SGHRS and CDR2 YFSETQ. Losses at the gene ends were 1 base for V and 1 base for J; bases not matched to a gene: 14. This CDR3 region has 20 residues. CDR3 in DNA: TGCGCCAGCAGCTTGCTAGCTAGCGGGGGGGCCGGTGCGTTCCAAGAGACCCAGTACTTC. Encoded protein: CASSLLASGGAGAFQETQYF.

The chain is built from TRBV7-5 and TRBJ2-3; the table assigns TRBD2, which was not confirmed against the DNA. TRBV7-5 is shown as a pseudogene. The CDR3 length is 16 residues. The CDR3 sequence is CARSYGTSGSPDTQYF. DNA for the CDR3: TGTGCCAGAAGCTACGGGACTAGCGGGAGTCCAGATACGCAGTATTTT.

The chain links TRBV5-1 to TRBJ2-1; D ambiguous. CDR1 and CDR2 from the germline V gene are SGHRS and YFSETQ. V was cut by 5 bases and J by 1 base, with 16 bases left in between. CDR3 length equals 16 residues. The CDR3 reads CASSSVMAQSYNEQFF. The CDR3 DNA follows: TGCGCCAGCAGTTCGGTCATGGCACAGTCCTACAATGAGCAGTTCTTC.

This chain links TRBV11-2 with TRBJ2-5; tentatively, D is TRBD1 (6 bases). There are 14 residues in the CDR3. CDR1 is SGHAT and CDR2 is FQNNGV in the germline V gene. Trimming took 5 bases from V and 4 from J, leaving 14 bases between them. In nucleotides, the CDR3 is TGTGCCAGCAGCCGCAGACAGGTGGGAGAGACCCAGTACTTC. Residues: CASSRRQVGETQYF.

This chain uses TRBV19 with TRBJ2-3, with 7 bases matching TRBD2. The CDR3 is 14 residues long. Germline V lookup: CDR1 LNHDA, CDR2 SQIVND (reference sequence). V gave up 6 bases and J gave up 4 bases; unmatched junction bases: 7. The CDR3 reads CASSSSGAPDTQYF. CDR3 DNA sequence: TGTGCCAGTAGCTCCAGCGGGGCGCCAGATACGCAGTATTTT.

The chain couples TRBV10-1 to TRBJ2-7; TRBD1 is a possible D gene (6 bases). CDR3 size: 13 residues. V dropped 2 bases and J dropped 3 bases, with 8 bases sitting between them. Per the germline V gene, CDR1 is WNHNN and CDR2 is SYGVQD (reference sequence). This CDR3 is CASSETGRYEQYF. The CDR3 nucleotides are TGCGCCAGCAGTGAGACAGGGCGCTACGAGCAGTACTTC.

To note about this clone: One end of the junction fails to match germline, which may point to a read error. The chain has TRBV7-7 and TRBJ2-5; the D is unclear. The J call may be mistaken, given a closer DNA end match to TRBJ2-7. Germline loops: CDR1 SSHAT, CDR2 FNYEAQ (reference sequence). This CDR3 is 15 amino acids long. The CDR3 DNA is TGTGCTAGCACCCCCCTAACGATAGGCCCGGGCGAGCAGTACTTC. It encodes CASTPLTIGPGEQYF.

The CDR3 region is CASDRDLSYEQYF. The CDR3 DNA reads as TGTGCCAGCGACCGGGACTTATCCTACGAGCAGTACTTC. The chain employs TRBV7-9 and TRBJ2-7; D perhaps matches TRBD2 (6 bases). Germline V gene sequence: CDR1 SEHNR, CDR2 FQNEAQ (reference sequence). This CDR3 is built from 13 residues. V gave up 8 bases and J gave up 1 base, with 12 bases separating them.

This sequence joins TRBV5-6 and TRBJ2-3, with 12 positions matching TRBD2. The CDR3 runs to 19 residues. Unmatched junction bases numbered 13, after V lost 4 bases and J lost 1 base. Germline CDR1 and CDR2: SGHDT and YYEEEE. The CDR3 loop is CASSPTRLAGVIGTDTQYF. The CDR3 region has the DNA TGTGCCAGCAGCCCCACACGACTAGCGGGAGTCATTGGCACAGATACGCAGTATTTT.

For this clone: The junction does not match germline at one end; this may be a read error. This chain links TRBV28 with TRBJ1-4; D unclear. Looked up from germline, CDR1 is MDHEN and CDR2 is SYDVKM. This CDR3 is built from 14 residues. In nucleotides, the CDR3 is TGTGCCAGCGCATCAGGTGGAGGGCTTGAAAAACCGTTTTTT. It is translated as CASASGGGLEKPFF.

The chain carries TRBV27 and TRBJ2-7, with 9 bases matching TRBD1. CDR1 is MNHEY, CDR2 SMNVEV, per germline (reference sequence). Trimming cost V 6 bases and J 2 bases; bases outside gene matches: 5. CDR3 length: 14 residues. DNA for the CDR3: TGTGCCAGCAGCCTGGACAGGGGAGCCTACGAGCAGTACTTC. Its translation: CASSLDRGAYEQYF.

V and J are TRBV5-3 and TRBJ2-3; 13 nucleotides align to TRBD2. TRBV5-3 is an open reading frame whose function is uncertain. After removal of 5 bases from V and 5 bases from J, the junction contained 32 bases not matched to a gene. The CDR3 consists of 24 residues. This CDR3 reads CARRTWGPTSGGASAPIQGDTQYF. Written as DNA, the CDR3 is TGTGCCAGAAGAACCTGGGGCCCAACTAGCGGGGGGGCGAGTGCCCCAATTCAAGGAGATACGCAGTATTTT.

The CDR3 DNA reads as TGTGCCAGCAGCTCAAAGGGGGGGTCCAAAAACATTCAGTACTTC. Amino acid sequence: CASSSKGGSKNIQYF. This chain joins TRBV7-9 and TRBJ2-4; TRBD2 is a possible D gene (7 bases). Germline assignment: CDR1 SEHNR and CDR2 FQNEAQ (reference sequence). V shed 4 bases and J shed 2 bases, with 12 bases lying between them. The CDR3 loop spans 15 amino acids. Complete variable domain (other parts from reference TRBV7-9 and TRBJ2-4): DTGVSQNPRHKITKRGQNVTFRCDPISEHNRLYWYRQTLGQGPEFLTYFQNEAQLEKSRLLSDRFSAERPKGSFSTLEIQRTEQGDSAMYLCASSSKGGSKNIQYFGAGTRLSVL.

The chain joins TRBV7-3 to TRBJ2-7; D uncertain. Germline CDR1 and CDR2: SGHTA and FQGTGA. The CDR3 is made up of 13 amino acids. Trimming cost V 5 bases and J 6 bases, with 14 bases left between them. The CDR3 loop reads CASSPVTWSEQYF. The CDR3 DNA reads as TGTGCCAGCAGCCCAGTGACTTGGTCCGAGCAGTACTTC. The whole variable domain, filled in from reference TRBV7-3 and TRBJ2-7, reads GAGVSQTPSNKVTEKGKYVELRCDPISGHTALYWYRQSLGQGPEFLIYFQGTGAADDSGLPNDRFFAVRPEGSVSTLKIQRTERGDSAVYLCASSPVTWSEQYFGPGTRLTVT.